A selection of T cell receptor beta chains follows, all from one sample in a study of blood T cell repertoires in COVID-19. The assay was immunoSEQ multiplex PCR, and TCRdb's table has in-frame clones only and misses some. In the table there are 160,000 or so clones, roughly 90% of which are singletons. The sequencing sample was made of peripheral blood. All receptors come from a man between 18 and 29 years old with acute or convalescent COVID-19. CDR3s include the opening cysteine and the closing phenylalanine or tryptophan. Fields, in order: clone size, J gene, D gene, V gene, CDR3 protein, CDR3 DNA. A D gene is named only where the DNA matches it firmly. For some rows the clone size is stated as once, few or many, or as a class when expanded; others skip it.

>.|TRBJ1-2|.|TRBV29-1
CSAADGLSYGYTF
TGCAGCGCCGCGGACGGACTGAGCTATGGCTACACCTTC
>.|TRBJ1-1|.|TRBV5-1
CASSLDRDLNTEAFF
TGCGCCAGCAGCTTGGACAGGGATTTGAACACTGAAGCTTTCTTT
>.|TRBJ2-1|.|TRBV25-1
CASSESGAGLRVYEQFF
TGTGCCAGCAGTGAATCTGGGGCAGGGCTTCGAGTATATGAGCAGTTCTTC
>.|TRBJ1-2|TRBD1|TRBV6-4
CASRGQGGIGYTF
TGTGCCAGCAGGGGACAGGGAGGAATTGGCTACACCTTC
>.|TRBJ1-2|.|TRBV7-9
CASSSKYRDDYGYTF
TGTGCCAGCAGCTCAAAGTACAGGGATGACTATGGCTACACCTTC
>.|TRBJ1-4|.|TRBV19
CASSKTGSFNEKLFF
TGTGCCAGTAGTAAAACAGGATCCTTTAATGAAAAACTGTTTTTT
>.|TRBJ1-2|.|TRBV7-9
CASSLAGGRAYGYTF
TGTGCCAGCAGCTTAGCGGGAGGCAGAGCTTACGGCTACACCTTC
>.|TRBJ2-7|.|TRBV6-5
CASSYSGDKYSYEQYF
TGTGCCAGCAGTTACTCGGGCGACAAGTACTCCTACGAGCAGTACTTC
>.|TRBJ1-2|.|TRBV15
CATSREQKNYGYTF
TGTGCCACCAGCAGAGAACAGAAAAACTATGGCTACACCTTC
>.|TRBJ1-6|.|TRBV7-9
CASSSVGGSLIFHF
TGTGCCAGCAGCTCGGTTGGAGGCTCCCTTATCTTCCACTTT
>.|TRBJ1-4|.|TRBV20-1
CSGVGNEKLFF
TGCAGTGGGGTCGGGAATGAAAAACTGTTTTTT
>.|TRBJ1-6|TRBD1|TRBV7-9
CASSLRTGNRSSYNSPLHF
TGTGCCAGCAGCTTGCGGACAGGGAATAGGAGCTCCTATAATTCACCCCTCCACTTT
>.|TRBJ2-7|.|TRBV25-1
CASSDPRAPTYEQYF
TGTGCCAGCAGTGACCCTAGAGCACCTACCTACGAGCAGTACTTC
>.|TRBJ1-4|TRBD1|TRBV2
CASSETGATNEKLFF
TGTGCCAGCAGCGAGACAGGGGCAACTAATGAAAAACTGTTTTTT
>once|TRBJ1-6|.|TRBV5-1
CASSLEQLNSPLHF
TGCGCCAGCAGCTTGGAACAGTTAAATTCACCCCTCCACTTT
>once|TRBJ2-5|TRBD2|TRBV6-6
CASSPAGEETQYF
TGTGCCAGCAGTCCAGCGGGGGAAGAGACCCAGTACTTC
>.|TRBJ1-1|.|TRBV11-2
CASSSTGLAAFF
TGTGCCAGCAGCTCGACAGGACTTGCAGCTTTCTTT
>.|TRBJ1-6|.|TRBV18
CASSPRPESSYNSPLHF
TGTGCCAGCTCACCACGTCCGGAGAGCTCCTATAATTCACCCCTCCACTTT
>.|TRBJ1-2|.|TRBV12-2
CASRLEPWTGCGYTF
TGTGCAAGTCGCTTAGAGCCCTGGACAGGGTGCGGCTACACCTTC
>.|TRBJ2-3|TRBD2|TRBV6-1
CASSDSGTLTDTQYF
TGTGCCAGCAGTGATAGCGGGACCCTCACAGATACGCAGTATTTT
>.|TRBJ1-1|.|TRBV2
CASVRGFNTEAFF
TGTGCCAGCGTAAGAGGCTTTAACACTGAAGCTTTCTTT
>medium-sized|TRBJ2-2|.|TRBV5-4
CASSLDSDTGELFF
TGTGCCAGCAGCTTAGACTCCGACACCGGGGAGCTGTTTTTT
>.|TRBJ1-2|TRBD1|TRBV19
CASSIGPPGQGSYGYTF
TGTGCCAGTAGTATTGGTCCTCCGGGACAGGGAAGCTATGGCTACACCTTC
>.|TRBJ1-4|TRBD1|TRBV6-2/TRBV6-3
CASSSGTGEVGIEKLFF
TGTGCCAGCAGTTCCGGGACAGGGGAAGTCGGGATTGAAAAACTGTTTTTT
>.|TRBJ2-1|TRBD1|TRBV19
CASKSVDRVTFMDNEQFF
TGTGCCAGTAAGTCCGTGGACAGGGTAACTTTTATGGACAATGAGCAGTTCTTC
>.|TRBJ2-3|TRBD1|TRBV5-1
CASSPGTGPTDTQYF
TGCGCCAGCAGTCCCGGGACAGGCCCTACAGATACGCAGTATTTT
>.|TRBJ1-1|.|TRBV27
CASREAAFSTEAFF
TGTGCCAGCCGGGAGGCAGCTTTCAGCACTGAAGCTTTCTTT
>.|TRBJ2-7|TRBD1|TRBV5-4
CASSFYRGEQYF
TGTGCCAGCAGCTTCTACAGGGGTGAGCAGTACTTC
>.|TRBJ2-7|TRBD1|TRBV11-2
CASSTGQTYYEQYF
TGTGCCAGCAGCACGGGACAGACTTACTACGAGCAGTACTTC
>.|TRBJ2-1|.|TRBV12-3/TRBV12-4
CASSLASYNEQFF
TGTGCCAGCAGTTTAGCTTCGTACAATGAGCAGTTCTTC